Detailed here is one TCR beta chain. Its antigen target is currently unknown. No qualities accompany the bases; no much larger clone lies one base away. Peripheral blood CD8+ and CD4+ T cells from healthy donors, Susac syndrome patients and multiple sclerosis patients were profiled using high-throughput TCR beta sequencing. The healthy donors served as controls matched for age and sex. CD8+ TEMRA cells were enriched by FACS, while bulk CD8+ and CD4+ T cells were purified by magnetic negative isolation. Blood was collected in EDTA tubes and processed within 24 hours, with PBMCs isolated through density gradient centrifugation. PBMCs intended for TCR sequencing were cryopreserved in liquid nitrogen and thawed later in a water bath at 37 degrees C. The sorted or isolated CD4+, CD8+ and CD8+ TEMRA cells had a purity of 90% or higher. Clipping removes 6 bases from V and 4 bases from J, with 13 as the unmatched junction base count. Counted from cysteine to phenylalanine, this CDR3 has 16 amino acids. The entry retains the CDR3 DNA only, 48 bases that are in frame from base 1. For CDR1 and CDR2, the germline V gene lists MNHEY and SVGEGT.

This entry is derived from a study of CD8 T cells in Susac syndrome (dated by TCRdb to the late 2010s). At the level of the whole study: Whether CD8+ T cell activation and differentiation in Susac syndrome was antigen driven was tested using repertoire sequencing. Study-wide conclusions, independent of this receptor: The number of individuals in the TCR sequencing and HLA analysis was acknowledged as relatively small.

RNA was extracted using the RNeasy kit, and roughly 0.45 to 1 microgram was reverse transcribed with random hexamers. The immunoSEQ multiplex PCR assay, which covers 54 Vbeta and 13 Jbeta segments, was used to amplify TCR beta CDR3 regions. To correct PCR amplification bias, a synthetic template baseline was used for both primer optimization and computational correction. The authors' analysis ran thus. Reads were annotated to V, D and J genes per IMGT and analyzed with immunoSEQ Analyzer, keeping only productive sequences. Clonality was computed as one minus Shannon entropy normalized by log2 of the number of productive unique sequences. For each patient and control, public and private clones were evaluated among the 100 most prevalent clones. Susac-specific clones were defined as absent from healthy and MS cohorts, around 1,000 published viral clones and other ImmuneACCESS disease sequences. Through fastp at Q25 and MiXCR, TCRdb rebuilt clones from the public reads, retaining in-frame beta chains. Entries are consolidated by CDR3 protein sequence, retaining the most common genes and DNA. The V and J calls were not made by the authors but by TCRdb's processing. The sample table lists roughly 120,000 distinct CDR3 sequences, around 94% of them with a count of one. The top ten clones comprise roughly 0.087% of the sample.

This receptor was identified in a human donor in good health. This receptor chain uses TRBV6-2 or TRBV6-3 and TRBJ2-5; TRBD2 lines up with 8 middle nucleotides. The sample taken for sequencing was CD4+ T cells from PBMCs. In nucleotide form, the sequence is TGTGCCAGCAGACCGTCCCGACTAGCGATTGGAGAGACCCAGTACTTC. This encodes CASRPSRLAIGETQYF.